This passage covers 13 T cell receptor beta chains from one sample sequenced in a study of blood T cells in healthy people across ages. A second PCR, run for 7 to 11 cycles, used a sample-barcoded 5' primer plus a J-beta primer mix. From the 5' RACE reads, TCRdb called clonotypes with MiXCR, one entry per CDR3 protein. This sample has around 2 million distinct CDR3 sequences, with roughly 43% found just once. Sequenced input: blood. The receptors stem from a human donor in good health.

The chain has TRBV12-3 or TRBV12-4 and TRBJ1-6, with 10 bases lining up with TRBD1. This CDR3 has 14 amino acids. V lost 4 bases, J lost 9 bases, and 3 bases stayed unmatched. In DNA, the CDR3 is TGTGCCAGCAGTTCCCGGACAGGGGGTTCACCCCTCCACTTT. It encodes CASSSRTGGSPLHF.

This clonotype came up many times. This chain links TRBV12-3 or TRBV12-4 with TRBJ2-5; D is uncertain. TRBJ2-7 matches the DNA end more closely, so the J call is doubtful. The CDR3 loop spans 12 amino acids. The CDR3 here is CASSLIGDEQYF. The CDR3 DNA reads TGTGCCAGCAGTCTCATTGGGGACGAGCAGTACTTC.

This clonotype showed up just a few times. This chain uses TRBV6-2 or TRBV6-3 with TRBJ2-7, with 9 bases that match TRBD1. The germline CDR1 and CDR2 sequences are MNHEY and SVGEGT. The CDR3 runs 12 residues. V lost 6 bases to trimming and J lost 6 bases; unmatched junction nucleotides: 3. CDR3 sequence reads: CASRPDRGEQYF. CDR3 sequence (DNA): TGTGCCAGCAGACCGGACAGGGGCGAGCAGTACTTC.

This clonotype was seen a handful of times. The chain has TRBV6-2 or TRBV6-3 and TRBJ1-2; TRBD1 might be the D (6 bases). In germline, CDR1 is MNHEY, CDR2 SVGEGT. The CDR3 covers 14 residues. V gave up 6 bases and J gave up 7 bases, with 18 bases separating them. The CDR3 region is CASRPPGAGVGYTF. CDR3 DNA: TGTGCCAGCAGACCTCCCGGGGCAGGGGTTGGCTACACCTTC.

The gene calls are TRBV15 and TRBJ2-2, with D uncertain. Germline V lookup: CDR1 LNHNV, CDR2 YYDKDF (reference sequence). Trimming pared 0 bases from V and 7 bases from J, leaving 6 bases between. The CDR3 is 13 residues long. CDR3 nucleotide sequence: TGTGCCACCAGCAGAGATCAGGTCGGGGAGCTGTTTTTT. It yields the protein CATSRDQVGELFF.

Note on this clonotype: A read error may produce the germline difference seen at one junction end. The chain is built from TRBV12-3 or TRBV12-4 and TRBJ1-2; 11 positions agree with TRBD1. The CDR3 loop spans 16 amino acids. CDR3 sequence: CASSPGQGASFYGHTF. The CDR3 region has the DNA TGTGCCAGCAGCCCCGGACAGGGGGCATCATTCTATGGCCACACCTTC.

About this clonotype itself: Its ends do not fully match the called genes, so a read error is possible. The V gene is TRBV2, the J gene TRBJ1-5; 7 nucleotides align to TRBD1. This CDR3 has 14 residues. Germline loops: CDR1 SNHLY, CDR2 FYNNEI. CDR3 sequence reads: CASSEATGDQPQHF. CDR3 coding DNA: TGTGCCAGCAGCGAAGCAACAGGGGATCAGCCCCAGCATTTT. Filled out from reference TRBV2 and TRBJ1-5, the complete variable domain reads EPEVTQTPSHQVTQMGQEVILRCVPISNHLYFYWYRQILGQKVEFLVSFYNNEISEKSEIFDDQFSVERPDGSNFTLKIRSTKLEDSAMYFCASSEATGDQPQHFGDGTRLSIL.

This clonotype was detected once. The CDR3 nucleotides read TGTGCCAGCATTAGTATTAGGACCGATACGCAGTATTTT. Protein sequence: CASISIRTDTQYF. V and J are TRBV2 and TRBJ2-3, with no clear D. V was shortened by 7 bases and J by 6 bases, with 14 bases between the two germline ends. This CDR3 has 13 amino acids. Germline CDR1 and CDR2: SNHLY and FYNNEI.

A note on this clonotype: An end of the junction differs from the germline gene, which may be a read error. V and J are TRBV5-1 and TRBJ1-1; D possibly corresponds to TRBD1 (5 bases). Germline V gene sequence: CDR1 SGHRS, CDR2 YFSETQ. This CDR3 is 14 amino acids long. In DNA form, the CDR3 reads TGTGCCAGCAGCGTAGACAGTATGAACACTGAAGCTTTCTTT. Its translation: CASSVDSMNTEAFF.

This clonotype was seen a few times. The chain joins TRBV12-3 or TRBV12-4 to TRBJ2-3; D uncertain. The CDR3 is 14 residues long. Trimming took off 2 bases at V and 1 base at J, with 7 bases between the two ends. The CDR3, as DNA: TGTGCCAGCAGTTTAACCCAGGGCACAGATACGCAGTATTTT. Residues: CASSLTQGTDTQYF.

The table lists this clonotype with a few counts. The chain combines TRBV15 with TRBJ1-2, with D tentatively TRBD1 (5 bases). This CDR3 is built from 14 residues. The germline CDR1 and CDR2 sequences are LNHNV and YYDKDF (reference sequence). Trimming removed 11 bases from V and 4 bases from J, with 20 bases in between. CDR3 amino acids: CASGTSTGGYGYTF. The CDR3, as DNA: TGTGCCTCCGGGACCTCCACGGGGGGCTATGGCTACACCTTC.

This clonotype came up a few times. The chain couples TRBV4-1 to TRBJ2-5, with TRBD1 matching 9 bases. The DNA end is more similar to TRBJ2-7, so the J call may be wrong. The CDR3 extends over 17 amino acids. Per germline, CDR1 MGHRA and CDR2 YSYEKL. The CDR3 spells CANTPLFSGTGRYEQYF. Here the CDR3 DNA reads TGCGCCAACACTCCCCTCTTCTCCGGGACAGGGAGGTACGAGCAGTACTTC.

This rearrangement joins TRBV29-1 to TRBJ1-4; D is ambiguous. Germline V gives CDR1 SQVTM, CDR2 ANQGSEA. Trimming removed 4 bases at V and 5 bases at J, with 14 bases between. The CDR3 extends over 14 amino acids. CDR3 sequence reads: CSVVVPGPNEKLFF. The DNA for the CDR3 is TGCAGCGTTGTAGTCCCGGGCCCGAATGAAAAACTGTTTTTT.